The 30 T cell receptor beta chains given below trace back to one sample, sequenced in a study of T cell responses to AZD1222 COVID-19 vaccine. Sequencing was performed with immunoSEQ multiplex PCR; in TCRdb, only in-frame clones are kept and a portion is missing. The sample lists more than 85,000 clones, about 94% occurring once. This material consisted of peripheral blood, taken 28 days after the second AZD1222 dose. The receptors were gathered from an adult who received the AZD1222 COVID-19 vaccine.

In nucleotides, the CDR3 is TGTGCCAGCAGCTTCCTCGGACAGCTCAATCAGCCCCAGCATTTT. The encoded protein is CASSFLGQLNQPQHF. The chain carries TRBV7-2 and TRBJ1-5, with D tentatively TRBD1 (6 bases). CDR1 and CDR2 from the germline V gene are SGHTA and FQGNSA. The CDR3 totals 15 residues. Deletions cut 3 bases from V and 3 bases from J, with 12 bases between.

The V gene is TRBV6-5, the J gene TRBJ2-7, with D possibly being TRBD1 or TRBD2 (5 bases each). Trimming stripped 3 bases from V and 6 bases from J, with 18 bases between. CDR1 MNHEY and CDR2 SVGAGI come from the germline V gene. The CDR3 extends over 15 amino acids. CDR3 region: CASSYLRDGLGEQYF. In DNA form, the CDR3 reads TGTGCCAGCAGTTATTTAAGGGACGGCCTTGGCGAGCAGTACTTC.

The rearrangement links TRBV5-6 to TRBJ1-1; D perhaps matches TRBD1 (5 bases). Per the germline V gene, CDR1 is SGHDT and CDR2 is YYEEEE. Between the trimmed V and J ends, which lost 0 bases and 7 bases, there was a span of 13 bases. CDR3 length equals 14 residues. The CDR3 DNA sequence: TGTGCCAGCAGCTTGGCCGGCAGGGAGGTTGAAGCTTTCTTT. Amino acid sequence: CASSLAGREVEAFF.

The table lists this clone with a count of one. V usage is TRBV5-1 and J usage is TRBJ1-1; D is ambiguous. This CDR3 comprises 13 residues. V lost 1 base and J 0 bases, leaving 4 bases between the germline ends. Germline assignment: CDR1 SGHRS and CDR2 YFSETQ. For the CDR3, the DNA is TGCGCCAGCAGCTTGAATCTGAACACTGAAGCTTTCTTT. It specifies CASSLNLNTEAFF.

This chain links TRBV6-5 with TRBJ2-3, with TRBD1 matching 10 bases. This CDR3 contains 15 residues. With V trimmed by 6 bases and J by 6 bases, 9 bases remained unmatched. CDR1 is MNHEY and CDR2 is SVGAGI in the germline V gene. CDR3 DNA: TGTGCCAGCAGGTCCACCCGGACAGGGGGGGATACGCAGTATTTT. Translation: CASRSTRTGGDTQYF.

This clone came up a few times. The chain is built from TRBV19 and TRBJ2-7; no clear D. The V end was cut by 5 bases, the J end by 2 bases, with 25 bases between. The CDR3 covers 18 residues. The V gene's germline CDR1 is LNHDA and CDR2 SQIVND (reference sequence). The CDR3 DNA is TGTGCCAGTAGTCCCTATACTTTCTCGGCAAGTCCGACCTACGAGCAGTACTTC. Translating gives CASSPYTFSASPTYEQYF.

The V and J genes are TRBV5-1 and TRBJ2-1; 7 positions agree with TRBD2. CDR1 is SGHRS and CDR2 is YFSETQ in the germline V gene. V was clipped by 0 bases and J by 5 bases; unmatched bases: 8. CDR3 size: 16 residues. The CDR3 loop reads CASSLDYSGVDNEQFF. The CDR3 nucleotides are TGCGCCAGCAGCTTGGACTACAGCGGGGTGGACAATGAGCAGTTCTTC.

The V call is TRBV2, the J call TRBJ2-1; D unclear. CDR3 length equals 13 residues. Trimming removed 5 bases at V and 0 bases at J, with 5 bases between. Germline loops: CDR1 SNHLY, CDR2 FYNNEI. CDR3 sequence: CASSISSYNEQFF. The CDR3 bases are TGTGCCAGCAGTATAAGCTCCTACAATGAGCAGTTCTTC.

J is TRBJ2-1 and V is TRBV10-3; no clear D. The CDR3 runs 11 residues. Germline-derived CDR1 and CDR2 are ENHRY and SYGVKD. Trimming pared 5 bases from V and 5 bases from J, leaving 4 bases between. Here the CDR3 reads CAISLDNEQFF. The CDR3 nucleotides read TGTGCCATCAGTTTAGACAATGAGCAGTTCTTC.

The chain carries TRBV19 and TRBJ1-5, with no clear D. This CDR3 spans 14 amino acids. CDR1 and CDR2 (germline): LNHDA, SQIVND (reference sequence). Trimming took 5 bases from V and 2 from J, leaving 10 bases between them. The chain's CDR3 is CASSVKSGNQPQHF. The CDR3 nucleotides read TGTGCCAGTAGTGTGAAAAGCGGCAATCAGCCCCAGCATTTT.

The chain uses TRBV9 and TRBJ2-2; D not certain. Between the trimmed V and J ends, which lost 0 bases and 3 bases, there was a span of 18 bases. The CDR3 is made up of 18 amino acids. Germline V gives CDR1 SGDLS, CDR2 YYNGEE. In DNA, the CDR3 is TGTGCCAGCAGCGTAGAAGTAGGCTCCCAGGTGTACACCGGGGAGCTGTTTTTT. This encodes CASSVEVGSQVYTGELFF.

The rearrangement links TRBV2 to TRBJ2-4; 7 positions agree with TRBD2. This CDR3 is built from 18 residues. Per germline, CDR1 SNHLY and CDR2 FYNNEI. V lost 8 bases to trimming and J lost 2 bases; unmatched junction nucleotides: 18. CDR3 loop: CASLDIERDFAPKNIQYF. Here the CDR3 DNA reads TGTGCCAGCCTAGACATAGAGCGGGACTTCGCGCCCAAAAACATTCAGTACTTC.

This clone appeared a single time. The gene calls are TRBV12-3 or TRBV12-4 and TRBJ1-3; D is perhaps TRBD1 (5 bases). The CDR3 is made up of 13 amino acids. Trimming stripped 3 bases from V and 6 bases from J, with 9 bases between. CDR3 nucleotides: TGTGCCAGCAGTTTTGACAGCCCAAACACCATATATTTT. Protein product: CASSFDSPNTIYF.

The chain has TRBV3-1 (or the pseudogene TRBV3-2) and TRBJ2-1, with 10 bases that match TRBD2. Losses at the gene ends were 4 bases for V and 15 bases for J; bases not matched to a gene: 15. The CDR3 is 15 residues long. The germline gives CDR1 LGHDT, CDR2 YNNKEL (reference sequence). CDR3 in DNA: TGTGCCAGCAGCCGAAGTAGCGGGGGGACCTTTTACCCGTTCTTC. Its protein is CASSRSSGGTFYPFF.

This rearrangement joins TRBV4-2 to TRBJ2-5; 9 bases are shared with TRBD1. Per the germline V gene, CDR1 is LGHNA and CDR2 is YNFKEQ. V lost 4 bases to trimming and J lost 6 bases; unmatched junction nucleotides: 15. The CDR3 has 17 amino acids. Here the CDR3 reads CASSPGPGTGRRKTQYF. As DNA, the CDR3 is TGTGCCAGCAGCCCGGGCCCTGGGACAGGGCGACGGAAGACCCAGTACTTC.

This clone occurred once. The chain carries TRBV12-3 or TRBV12-4 and TRBJ1-4; the D is unclear. V shed 3 bases and J shed 6 bases, with 8 bases lying between them. This CDR3 spans 13 amino acids. This CDR3 reads CASSFGDDEKLFF. The CDR3 coding sequence is TGTGCCAGCAGTTTCGGAGACGATGAAAAACTGTTTTTT.

The chain has TRBV5-1 and TRBJ1-5; 7 nucleotides align to TRBD1. V gave up 5 bases and J gave up 8 bases; unmatched junction bases: 13. The CDR3 length is 15 residues. Germline-derived CDR1 and CDR2 are SGHRS and YFSETQ. CDR3 bases: TGCGCCAGCAGGGAACTGGGACAGACCCAGGAGCCCCAGCATTTT. It is translated as CASRELGQTQEPQHF. Together with reference TRBV5-1 and TRBJ1-5, the CDR3 gives the full variable domain: KAGVTQTPRYLIKTRGQQVTLSCSPISGHRSVSWYQQTPGQGLQFLFEYFSETQRNKGNFPGRFSGRQFSNSRSEMNVSTLELGDSALYLCASRELGQTQEPQHFGDGTRLSIL.

The V call is TRBV14, the J call TRBJ1-2; the match to TRBD1 covers 9 bases. Trimming took 4 bases from V and 5 from J; bases not matched to a gene: 8. The CDR3 runs to 15 residues. The germline CDR1 and CDR2 sequences are SGHDN and FVKESK. Here the CDR3 reads CASSPKGTGPYGYTF. The CDR3, as DNA: TGTGCCAGCAGCCCGAAAGGGACAGGGCCTTATGGCTACACCTTC.

The chain links TRBV5-4 to TRBJ2-5; D is perhaps TRBD2 (5 bases). The CDR3 spans 12 residues. The ends were cut back, 2 bases at V and 7 bases at J, with 9 bases in the middle. Germline values: CDR1 SGHNT, CDR2 YYREEE (reference sequence). In DNA, the CDR3 is TGTGCCAGCAGCTTAGAACGGGGGACCCAGTACTTC. Amino acids: CASSLERGTQYF.

The chain combines TRBV4-2 with TRBJ1-3, with unresolved D. In germline, CDR1 is LGHNA, CDR2 YNFKEQ. The CDR3 contains 13 residues. Trimming took 1 base from V and 2 from J, leaving 3 bases between them. As DNA, the CDR3 is TGTGCCAGCAGCCAAGTCACTGGAAACACCATATATTTT. It yields the protein CASSQVTGNTIYF.

The rearrangement joins TRBV9 to TRBJ1-4; D is perhaps TRBD1 (5 bases). The CDR3 has 15 amino acids. The V end lost 3 bases, the J end lost 5 bases, and 14 bases lay between the germline ends. Germline lookup yields CDR1 SGDLS and CDR2 YYNGEE. This CDR3 reads CASSEGGARNEKLFF. The CDR3 bases are TGTGCCAGCAGCGAGGGAGGGGCCCGAAATGAAAAACTGTTTTTT.

The chain carries TRBV11-3 and TRBJ2-5, with D possibly TRBD2 on 6 matching bases. This CDR3 is 14 amino acids long. Germline assignment: CDR1 SGHNT and CDR2 YENEEA. Trimming took off 5 bases at V and 5 bases at J, with 15 bases between the two ends. The chain's CDR3 is CASSHGTPGETQYF. CDR3 nucleotides: TGTGCCAGCAGCCACGGGACTCCCGGGGAGACCCAGTACTTC.

The chain has TRBV6-5 and TRBJ2-2; D is unclear. CDR3 size: 13 residues. Germline V gene sequence: CDR1 MNHEY, CDR2 SVGAGI. Trimming shortened V by 10 bases and J by 2 bases, and 11 bases separated the two germline ends. The CDR3 coding sequence is TGTGCCACCACCATTCGAAACACCGGGGAGCTGTTTTTT. The encoded protein is CATTIRNTGELFF.

The V gene is TRBV3-1 (or the pseudogene TRBV3-2), the J gene TRBJ2-7, with 10 bases lining up with TRBD2. Looked up from germline, CDR1 is LGHDT and CDR2 is YNNKEL (reference sequence). This CDR3 is built from 14 residues. The trim removed 4 bases at V and 4 bases at J, leaving 4 bases unmatched. The CDR3 DNA reads as TGTGCCAGCAGCCCCGGACTAGCGGTATACGAGCAGTACTTC. This gives the protein CASSPGLAVYEQYF.

The V gene is TRBV3-1 (or the pseudogene TRBV3-2), the J gene TRBJ2-6, with D possibly TRBD1 on 5 matching bases. This CDR3 region has 16 residues. CDR1 is LGHDT and CDR2 is YNNKEL in the germline V gene (reference sequence). Deletions cut 4 bases from V and 2 bases from J, with 12 bases between. This chain's CDR3 is CASSPETVTGANVLTF. In nucleotides, the CDR3 is TGTGCCAGCAGCCCTGAGACAGTTACTGGGGCCAACGTCCTGACTTTC.

This clone has a single count. The genes are TRBV2 and TRBJ1-2, with TRBD1 as a possible D gene (5 bases). CDR1 and CDR2 (germline): SNHLY, FYNNEI. This CDR3 is 12 amino acids long. The V and J ends lost 2 bases and 7 bases respectively, with 8 bases between them. DNA for the CDR3: TGTGCCAGCAGTGAAACGGGGACTGGCTACACCTTC. Protein sequence: CASSETGTGYTF. The complete variable domain, with remaining parts taken from reference TRBV2 and TRBJ1-2, reads EPEVTQTPSHQVTQMGQEVILRCVPISNHLYFYWYRQILGQKVEFLVSFYNNEISEKSEIFDDQFSVERPDGSNFTLKIRSTKLEDSAMYFCASSETGTGYTFGSGTRLTVV.

The chain links TRBV19 to TRBJ2-2; TRBD2 matches at 9 bases. V gave up 9 bases and J gave up 4 bases; unmatched junction bases: 18. Germline V CDR1 and CDR2: LNHDA, SQIVND (reference sequence). This CDR3 contains 18 residues. CDR3 sequence: CARCSTAGGPRGTGELFF. For the CDR3, the DNA is TGTGCCAGATGTAGTACCGCGGGAGGGCCTCGGGGCACCGGGGAGCTGTTTTTT.

The chain recombines TRBV28 with TRBJ1-4; the D is unclear. Germline CDR1 MDHEN, CDR2 SYDVKM. This CDR3 has 13 amino acids. Trimming pared 3 bases from V and 7 bases from J, leaving 9 bases between. The CDR3 here is CASSLRALEKLFF. In DNA form, the CDR3 reads TGTGCCAGCAGTTTGAGGGCCCTTGAAAAACTGTTTTTT. The whole variable domain, filled in from reference TRBV28 and TRBJ1-4, reads DVKVTQSSRYLVKRTGEKVFLECVQDMDHENMFWYRQDPGLGLRLIYFSYDVKMKEKGDIPEGYSVSREKKERFSLILESASTNQTSMYLCASSLRALEKLFFGSGTQLSVL.

This clone was counted only a few times. The J gene is TRBJ2-7, the V gene TRBV10-2, with D perhaps TRBD1 or TRBD2 (5 bases each). Trimming took 8 bases from V and 0 from J, leaving 14 bases between them. The germline gives CDR1 WSHSY, CDR2 SAAADI. The CDR3 spans 14 residues. In DNA form, the CDR3 reads TGCGCCAGCCTACTATTGGGGGTCTCCTACGAGCAGTACTTC. This codes for CASLLLGVSYEQYF.

V gene TRBV7-8 combines with J gene TRBJ1-1, with D maybe TRBD1 (5 bases). Germline V CDR1 and CDR2: SGHVS, FQNEAQ. This CDR3 is 17 amino acids long. The ends were cut back, 7 bases at V and 0 bases at J, with 21 bases in the middle. CDR3 in DNA: TGTGCCAGCACCCCTTTTATAGGGGTTGTCTTGAACACTGAAGCTTTCTTT. The encoded protein is CASTPFIGVVLNTEAFF.